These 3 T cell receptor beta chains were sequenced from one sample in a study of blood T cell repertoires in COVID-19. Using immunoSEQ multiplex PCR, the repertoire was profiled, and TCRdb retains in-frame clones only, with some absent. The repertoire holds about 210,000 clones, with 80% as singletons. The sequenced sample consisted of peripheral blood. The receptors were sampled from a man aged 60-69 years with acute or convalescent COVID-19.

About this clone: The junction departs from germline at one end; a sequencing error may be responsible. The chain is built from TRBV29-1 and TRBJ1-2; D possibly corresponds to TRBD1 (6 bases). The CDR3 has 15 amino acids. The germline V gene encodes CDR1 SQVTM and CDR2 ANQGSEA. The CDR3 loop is CCVEDRRGRVYGYTF. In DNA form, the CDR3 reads TGCTGCGTTGAAGATCGGCGGGGGCGGGTCTATGGCTACACCTTC.

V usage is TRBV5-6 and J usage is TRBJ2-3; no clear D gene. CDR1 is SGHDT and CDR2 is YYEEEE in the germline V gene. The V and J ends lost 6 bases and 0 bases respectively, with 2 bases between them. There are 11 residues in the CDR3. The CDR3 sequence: CASTSTDTQYF. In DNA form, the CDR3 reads TGTGCCAGCACTAGCACAGATACGCAGTATTTT. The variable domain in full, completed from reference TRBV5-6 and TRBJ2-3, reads DAGVTQSPTHLIKTRGQQVTLRCSPKSGHDTVSWYQQALGQGPQFIFQYYEEEERQRGNFPDRFSGHQFPNYSSELNVNALLLGDSALYLCASTSTDTQYFGPGTRLTVL.

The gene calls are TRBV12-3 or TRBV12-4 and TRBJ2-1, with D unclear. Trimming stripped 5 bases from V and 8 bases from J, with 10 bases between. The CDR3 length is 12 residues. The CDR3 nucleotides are TGTGCCAGCAGTCCCGGTCGGGATGAGCAGTTCTTC. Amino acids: CASSPGRDEQFF.